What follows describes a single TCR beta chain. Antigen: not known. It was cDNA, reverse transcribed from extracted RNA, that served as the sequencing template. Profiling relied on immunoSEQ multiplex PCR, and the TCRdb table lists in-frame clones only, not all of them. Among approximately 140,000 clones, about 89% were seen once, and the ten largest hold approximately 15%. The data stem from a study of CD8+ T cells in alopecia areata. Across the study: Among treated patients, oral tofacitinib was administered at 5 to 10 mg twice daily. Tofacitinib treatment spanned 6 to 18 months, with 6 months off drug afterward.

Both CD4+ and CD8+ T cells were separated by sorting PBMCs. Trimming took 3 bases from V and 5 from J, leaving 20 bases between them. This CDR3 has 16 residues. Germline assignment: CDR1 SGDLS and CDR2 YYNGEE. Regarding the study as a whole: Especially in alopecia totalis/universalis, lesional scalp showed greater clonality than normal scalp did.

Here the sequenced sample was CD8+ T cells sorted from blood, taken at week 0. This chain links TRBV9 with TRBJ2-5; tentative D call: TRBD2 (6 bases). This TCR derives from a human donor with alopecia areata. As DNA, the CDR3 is TGTGCCAGCAGCGAATCCGGGGGTTCACTCCGGGAGACCCAGTACTTC. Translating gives CASSESGGSLRETQYF.